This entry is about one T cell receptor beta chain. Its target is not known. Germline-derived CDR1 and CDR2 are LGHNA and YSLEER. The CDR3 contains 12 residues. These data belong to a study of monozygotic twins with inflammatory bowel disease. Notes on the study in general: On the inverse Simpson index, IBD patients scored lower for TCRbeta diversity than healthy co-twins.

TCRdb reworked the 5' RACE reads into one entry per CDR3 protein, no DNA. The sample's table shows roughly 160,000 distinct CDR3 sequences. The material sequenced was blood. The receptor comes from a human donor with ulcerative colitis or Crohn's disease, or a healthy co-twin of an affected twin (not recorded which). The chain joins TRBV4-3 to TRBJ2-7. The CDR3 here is CASSQDMAVQYF.